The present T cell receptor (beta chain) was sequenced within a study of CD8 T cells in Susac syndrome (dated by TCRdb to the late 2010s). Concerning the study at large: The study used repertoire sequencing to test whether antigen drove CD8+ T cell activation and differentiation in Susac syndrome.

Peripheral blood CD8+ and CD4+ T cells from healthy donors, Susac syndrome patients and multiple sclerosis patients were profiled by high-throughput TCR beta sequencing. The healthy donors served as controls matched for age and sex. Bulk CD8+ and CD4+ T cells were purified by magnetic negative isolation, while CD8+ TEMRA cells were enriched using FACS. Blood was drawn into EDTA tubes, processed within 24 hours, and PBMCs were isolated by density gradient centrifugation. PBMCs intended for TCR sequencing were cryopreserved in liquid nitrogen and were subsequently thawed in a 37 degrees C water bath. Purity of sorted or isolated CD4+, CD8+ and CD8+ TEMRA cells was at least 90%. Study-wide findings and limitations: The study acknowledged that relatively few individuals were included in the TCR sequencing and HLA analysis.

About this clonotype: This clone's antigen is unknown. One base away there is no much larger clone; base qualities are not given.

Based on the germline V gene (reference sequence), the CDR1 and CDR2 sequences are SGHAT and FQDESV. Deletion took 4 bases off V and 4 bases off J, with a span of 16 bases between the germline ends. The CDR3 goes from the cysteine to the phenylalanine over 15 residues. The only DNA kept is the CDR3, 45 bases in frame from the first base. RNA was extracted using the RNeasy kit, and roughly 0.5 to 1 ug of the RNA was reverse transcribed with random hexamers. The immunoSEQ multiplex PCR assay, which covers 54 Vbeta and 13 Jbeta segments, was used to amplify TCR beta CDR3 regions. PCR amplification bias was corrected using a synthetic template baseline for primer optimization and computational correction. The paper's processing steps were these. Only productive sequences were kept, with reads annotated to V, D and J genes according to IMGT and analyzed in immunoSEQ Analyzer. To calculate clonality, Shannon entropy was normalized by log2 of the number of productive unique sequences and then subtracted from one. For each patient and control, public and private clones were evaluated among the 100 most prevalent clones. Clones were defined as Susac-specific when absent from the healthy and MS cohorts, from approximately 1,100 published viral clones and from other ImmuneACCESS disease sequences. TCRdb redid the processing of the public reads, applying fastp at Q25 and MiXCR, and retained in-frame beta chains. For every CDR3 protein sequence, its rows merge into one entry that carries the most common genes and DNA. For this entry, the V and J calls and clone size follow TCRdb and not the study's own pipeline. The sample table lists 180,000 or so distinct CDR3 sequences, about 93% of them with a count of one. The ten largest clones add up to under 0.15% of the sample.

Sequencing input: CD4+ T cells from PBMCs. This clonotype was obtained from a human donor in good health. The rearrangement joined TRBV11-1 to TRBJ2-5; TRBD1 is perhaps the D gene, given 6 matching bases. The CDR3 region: CASSYRDTGLETQYF. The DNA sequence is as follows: TGTGCCAGCAGCTACCGGGACACAGGGTTAGAGACCCAGTACTTC.